This TCR beta chain was recovered during a study of blood T cell repertoires in COVID-19. Study overall: The United States, Italy and Spain provided the acute and convalescent COVID-19 samples. Sample material is recorded as cDNA or gDNA derived from T cells, B-cell-depleted T cells, or PBMCs.

Original handling: Amplifying reference gene primers gave estimates of nucleated cell counts. TCRdb's table, derived via immunoSEQ multiplex PCR, lists solely in-frame clones and lacks some. V and J calls and clone size follow that table, whereas D and trimming were derived from the DNA. In the table there are about 110,000 clones, about 75% of which are singletons. The CDR3 is 16 residues long. Germline V gene data show CDR1 as SGHAT and CDR2 as FQNNGV. Trimming removed 2 bases from V and 0 bases from J, with 11 bases in between. The TCR originated in a woman older than 75 with active or convalescent COVID-19. Specimen: peripheral blood. V usage is TRBV11-2 and J usage is TRBJ2-1, with no clear D. In DNA, the CDR3 is TGTGCCAGCAGCTTATTGGGTAGCTCCTCCTACAATGAGCAGTTCTTC. Amino acids: CASSLLGSSSYNEQFF.